What follows are 15 T cell receptor beta chains derived from one specimen sequenced in a study of shared clonotypes between healthy human individuals. Clones were read by immunoSEQ multiplex PCR, and TCRdb kept only the in-frame ones, dropping some. The table shows 150,000 to 200,000 clones, with approximately 61% occurring only once. The material sequenced was memory CD4+ T cells sorted from blood. Subset denoted: CD45RA-negative fraction. The source is a man aged 25 to 45 in good health.

V is TRBV4-2 and J is TRBJ2-7; 14 bases are shared with TRBD2. The junction had 4 bases not matched to a gene; V was cut back by 0 bases and J by 6 bases. This CDR3 has 16 residues. Germline CDR1 reads LGHNA; CDR2 reads YNFKEQ. CDR3 sequence (DNA): TGTGCCAGCAGCCAAGAGGGACTAGCGGGAGTTGGCGAGCAGTACTTC. Translation gives CASSQEGLAGVGEQYF.

The chain combines TRBV18 with TRBJ1-4, with no clear D. The CDR3 has 12 residues. From germline, CDR1 is KGHSH and CDR2 LQKENI. With 5 bases removed from V and 4 bases from J, the gap between germline ends came to 5 bases. The CDR3 DNA reads TGTGCCAGCTCATCCTATAATGAAAAACTGTTTTTT. Protein product: CASSSYNEKLFF.

V usage is TRBV18 and J usage is TRBJ1-5; D not certain. The V end lost 1 base, the J end lost 7 bases, and 8 bases lay between the germline ends. Germline V gene sequence: CDR1 KGHSH, CDR2 LQKENI. The CDR3 runs to 13 residues. The CDR3 sequence is CASSPQSGQPQHF. CDR3 DNA sequence: TGTGCCAGCTCACCACAATCGGGACAGCCCCAGCATTTT.

The chain links TRBV7-6 to TRBJ1-3; D is uncertain. V was cut by 5 bases and J by 4 bases, with 15 bases left in between. The CDR3 consists of 15 residues. Germline V CDR1 and CDR2: SGHVS, FNYEAQ. CDR3 residues: CASSQQWTPGNTIYF. The CDR3 DNA reads TGTGCCAGCAGCCAACAATGGACTCCCGGAAACACCATATATTTT.

V gene TRBV11-2 combines with J gene TRBJ2-1; 9 nucleotides line up with TRBD2. Germline V lookup: CDR1 SGHAT, CDR2 FQNNGV. The CDR3 spans 15 residues. J was trimmed by 4 bases and V by 5 bases; bases with no gene match: 6. CDR3 nucleotide sequence: TGTGCCAGCAGCCAAAGCGGGAGGTTTTACAATGAGCAGTTCTTC. It is translated as CASSQSGRFYNEQFF.

The chain recombines TRBV20-1 with TRBJ2-3; TRBD1 is a possible D gene (5 bases). V was shortened by 6 bases and J by 5 bases, with 9 bases between the two germline ends. This CDR3 is built from 11 residues. Germline loops: CDR1 DFQATT, CDR2 SNEGSKA (reference sequence). The CDR3 here is CSAARGDTQYF. CDR3 coding DNA: TGCAGTGCCGCAAGGGGAGATACGCAGTATTTT.

The gene calls are TRBV19 and TRBJ1-1; possible D gene TRBD1, 5 bases. The ends were cut back, 5 bases at V and 6 bases at J, with 13 bases in the middle. This CDR3 is 13 amino acids long. CDR1 is LNHDA, CDR2 SQIVND, per germline (reference sequence). The CDR3 is CASSQGGDPEAFF. CDR3 sequence (DNA): TGTGCCAGTAGTCAGGGTGGGGATCCTGAAGCTTTCTTT.

The chain links TRBV13 to TRBJ2-7, with D possibly called TRBD1 or TRBD2 (6 bases each). There are 19 residues in the CDR3. Between the trimmed V and J ends, which lost 4 bases and 6 bases, there was a span of 31 bases. Germline V gene lookup returns CDR1 PRHDT and CDR2 FYEKMQ (reference sequence). CDR3 coding DNA: TGTGCCAGCAGCTCGGAGGGTATCGGGGGCCTCATCCCCACGGGCGAGCAGTACTTC. Amino acids: CASSSEGIGGLIPTGEQYF.

This sequence joins TRBV18 and TRBJ2-3; D is unclear. The CDR3 contains 17 residues. Germline V gene data show CDR1 as KGHSH and CDR2 as LQKENI. V dropped 1 base and J dropped 1 base, with 15 bases sitting between them. As DNA, the CDR3 is TGTGCCAGCTCACCACGGTCGAAGAGGTCTGGCACAGATACGCAGTATTTT. This codes for CASSPRSKRSGTDTQYF. The whole variable domain, remainder taken from reference TRBV18 and TRBJ2-3, is NAGVMQNPRHLVRRRGQEARLRCSPMKGHSHVYWYRQLPEEGLKFMVYLQKENIIDESGMPKERFSAEFPKEGPSILRIQQVVRGDSAAYFCASSPRSKRSGTDTQYFGPGTRLTVL.

The rearrangement joins TRBV5-5 to TRBJ2-3, with D possibly called TRBD1 or TRBD2 (5 bases each). V was cut by 4 bases and J by 3 bases, with 12 bases left in between. Germline assignment: CDR1 SGHKS and CDR2 YYEKEE (reference sequence). This CDR3 region has 14 residues. CDR3 DNA: TGTGCCAGCAGCCCAGGGAGTTGGACAGATACGCAGTATTTT. Protein product: CASSPGSWTDTQYF.

This chain's CDR3 is CASSEGAGGPDTQYF. The CDR3, as DNA: TGTGCCAGCAGTGAAGGGGCGGGAGGGCCAGATACGCAGTATTTT. This chain uses TRBV6-4 with TRBJ2-3; the match to TRBD2 covers 9 bases. The CDR3 is 15 amino acids. The germline V gene encodes CDR1 MRHNA and CDR2 SNTAGT. The junction had 5 bases not matched to a gene; V was cut back by 3 bases and J by 4 bases.

The chain links TRBV19 to TRBJ2-1; no clear D. The CDR3 runs to 12 residues. Germline CDR1 is LNHDA and CDR2 is SQIVND (reference sequence). The V end lost 6 bases, the J end lost 8 bases, and 11 bases lay between the germline ends. The CDR3 region is CASRRHWDEQFF. CDR3 coding DNA: TGTGCCAGTAGGAGGCATTGGGATGAGCAGTTCTTC.

This clone came up a few times. CDR3 coding DNA: TGTGCCAGCAACGCAGCTAGCGGGAGAGGACAAGAGACCCAGTACTTC. As protein: CASNAASGRGQETQYF. The V and J genes are TRBV27 and TRBJ2-5; 10 nucleotides agree with TRBD2. CDR3 length: 16 amino acids. The V gene end was trimmed by 7 bases and the J gene end by 2 bases; junction bases not matched to a gene: 10. Germline CDR1 MNHEY, CDR2 SMNVEV (reference sequence).

This clone was found once. The V call is TRBV7-9, the J call TRBJ2-7; 7 bases are shared with TRBD2. Trimming took 4 bases from V and 0 from J; bases not matched to a gene: 12. This CDR3 has 17 amino acids. CDR1 and CDR2 from the germline V gene are SEHNR and FQNEAQ (reference sequence). The CDR3 DNA reads TGTGCCAGCAGCTGGCGCCTAGCGGACCCTCGCTCCTACGAGCAGTACTTC. Encoded protein: CASSWRLADPRSYEQYF.

J is TRBJ2-1 and V is TRBV19; tentatively, D is TRBD1 or TRBD2 (5 bases each). The germline V gene has CDR1 LNHDA and CDR2 SQIVND (reference sequence). The CDR3 is 13 residues long. The V gene lost 3 bases and the J gene lost 6 bases, with 9 bases spanning the gap. The DNA for the CDR3 is TGTGCCAGTAGTATGGGACGGGGCAATGAGCAGTTCTTC. Its protein product is CASSMGRGNEQFF.